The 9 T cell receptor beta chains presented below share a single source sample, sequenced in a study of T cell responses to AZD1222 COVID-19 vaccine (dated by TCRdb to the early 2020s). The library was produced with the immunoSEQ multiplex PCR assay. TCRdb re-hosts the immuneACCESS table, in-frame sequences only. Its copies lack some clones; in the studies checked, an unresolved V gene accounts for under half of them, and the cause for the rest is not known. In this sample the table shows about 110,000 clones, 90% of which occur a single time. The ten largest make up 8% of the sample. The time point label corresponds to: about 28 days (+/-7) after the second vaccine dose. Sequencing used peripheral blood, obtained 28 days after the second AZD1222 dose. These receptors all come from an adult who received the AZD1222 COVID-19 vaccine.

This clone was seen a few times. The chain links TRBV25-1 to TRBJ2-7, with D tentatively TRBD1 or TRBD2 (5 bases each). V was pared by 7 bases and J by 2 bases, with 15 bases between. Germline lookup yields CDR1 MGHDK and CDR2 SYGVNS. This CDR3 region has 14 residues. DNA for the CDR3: TGTGCCAGCACAGAAGAGGGACGGACCTACGAGCAGTACTTC. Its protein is CASTEEGRTYEQYF.

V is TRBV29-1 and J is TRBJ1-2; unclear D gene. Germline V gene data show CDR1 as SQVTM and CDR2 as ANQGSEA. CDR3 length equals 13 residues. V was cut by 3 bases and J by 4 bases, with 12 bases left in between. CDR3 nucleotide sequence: TGCAGCGTTGAGGGCAGAGAACCCTATGGCTACACCTTC. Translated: CSVEGREPYGYTF.

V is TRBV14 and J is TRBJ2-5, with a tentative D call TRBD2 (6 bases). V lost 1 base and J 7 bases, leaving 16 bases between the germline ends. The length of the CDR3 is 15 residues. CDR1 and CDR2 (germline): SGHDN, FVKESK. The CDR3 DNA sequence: TGTGCCAGCAGCCAAGCCGGCGGGGAGCTGGGGACCCAGTACTTC. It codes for CASSQAGGELGTQYF. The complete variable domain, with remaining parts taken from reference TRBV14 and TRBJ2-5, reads EAGVTQFPSHSVIEKGQTVTLRCDPISGHDNLYWYRRVMGKEIKFLLHFVKESKQDESGMPNNRFLAERTGGTYSTLKVQPAELEDSGVYFCASSQAGGELGTQYFGPGTRLLVL.

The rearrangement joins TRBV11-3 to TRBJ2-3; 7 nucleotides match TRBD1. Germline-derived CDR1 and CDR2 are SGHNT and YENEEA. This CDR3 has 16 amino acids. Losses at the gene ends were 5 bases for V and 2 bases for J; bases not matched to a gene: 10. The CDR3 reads CASSPGRDRLTDTQYF. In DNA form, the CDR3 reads TGTGCCAGCAGCCCAGGCCGGGACAGACTCACAGATACGCAGTATTTT.

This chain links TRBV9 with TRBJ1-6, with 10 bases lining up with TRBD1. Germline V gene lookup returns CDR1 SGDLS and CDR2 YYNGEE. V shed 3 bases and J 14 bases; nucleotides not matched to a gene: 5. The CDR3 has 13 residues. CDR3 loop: CASSGRQGAALHF. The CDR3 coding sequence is TGTGCCAGCAGCGGACGACAGGGGGCGGCCCTCCACTTT. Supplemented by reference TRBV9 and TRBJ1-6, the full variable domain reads DSGVTQTPKHLITATGQRVTLRCSPRSGDLSVYWYQQSLDQGLQFLIQYYNGEERAKGNILERFSAQQFPDLHSELNLSSLELGDSALYFCASSGRQGAALHFGNGTRLTVT.

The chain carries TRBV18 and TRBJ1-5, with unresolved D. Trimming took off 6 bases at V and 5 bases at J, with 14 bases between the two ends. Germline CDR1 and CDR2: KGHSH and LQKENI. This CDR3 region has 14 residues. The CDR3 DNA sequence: TGTGCCAGCTCCCCTAAGAGGACCGATCAGCCCCAGCATTTT. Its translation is CASSPKRTDQPQHF.

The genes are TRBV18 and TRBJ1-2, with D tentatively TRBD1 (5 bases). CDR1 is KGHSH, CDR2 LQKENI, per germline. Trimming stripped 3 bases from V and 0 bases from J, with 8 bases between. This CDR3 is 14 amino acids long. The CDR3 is CASSPDSTNYGYTF. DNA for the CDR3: TGTGCCAGCTCACCTGACAGTACTAACTATGGCTACACCTTC.

CDR3 residues: CASSILLGGWEQFF. In DNA, the CDR3 is TGTGCCAGTAGTATCCTCCTGGGGGGCTGGGAGCAGTTCTTC. The V and J genes are TRBV19 and TRBJ2-1; the D gene could be TRBD1 or TRBD2 (6 bases each). There are 14 residues in the CDR3. Trimming cost V 3 bases and J 10 bases, with 16 bases left between them. Per the germline V gene, CDR1 is LNHDA and CDR2 is SQIVND (reference sequence).

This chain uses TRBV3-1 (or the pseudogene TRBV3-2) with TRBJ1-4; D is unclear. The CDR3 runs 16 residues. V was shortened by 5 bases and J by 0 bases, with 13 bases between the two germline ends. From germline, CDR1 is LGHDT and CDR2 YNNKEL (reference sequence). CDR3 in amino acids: CASSSHSQATNEKLFF. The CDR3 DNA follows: TGTGCCAGCAGCTCCCACAGCCAAGCAACTAATGAAAAACTGTTTTTT.